This paragraph covers one TCR beta chain sequence. This clone's antigen is unknown. Base-call qualities are not available, and no considerably larger clone is one nucleotide away. TCRbeta CDR3 regions were amplified from genomic DNA by means of the immunoSEQ Assay, a bias-controlled multiplex PCR. The authors' pipeline ran thus. Nucleated cell counts per sample were estimated from amplification of reference gene primers within the assay. To quantify the absolute abundance of each unique TCRbeta CDR3 rearrangement, sequence reads were collapsed and filtered. Productive Simpson clonality was computed per sample as the square root of Simpson's diversity index over productive rearrangements. The source is immuneACCESS, and TCRdb retained only in-frame sequences with V and J called. Part of the clones is not carried over; for the studies checked, unresolved V genes explain less than half of this, and the remainder is unexplained. V and J calls plus clone size are reproduced from that table; the DNA served to infer D and trimming. The sample table shows 250,000 to 300,000 clones, and around 92% are seen once. The top ten clones comprise 11% of the sample.

This record belongs to a study of blood T cell repertoires in COVID-19 (dated by TCRdb to about 2020). Notes on the research overall: Collaborator samples came from the United States, Italy and Spain and covered acute and convalescent phases of COVID-19. Sample metadata almost always included a de-identified subject ID, COVID-19 status, age in years and sex. The prospective study material was composed of cDNA or gDNA derived from T cells, B-cell-depleted T cells, or PBMCs. HLA class I and class II types, where available, came from metadata supplied by the sample provider rather than from assay-based typing. The repertoires were released in a freely available public database intended as a resource for research on the immune response to SARS-CoV-2. The dataset comprised deeply sampled blood TCRbeta repertoires from subjects exposed to, actively infected with, or recovered from COVID-19. Samples came from the ongoing ImmuneRACE study (first 160 participants) plus 1,254 subjects from 6 global collaborators. General conclusions and limits of the study: The amount of clinical and demographic metadata varied by source and participant and was provided uncurated.

The germline V gene yields MGHRA for CDR1 and YSYEKL for CDR2. V loses 3 bases of germline sequence and J loses 4 bases, and the interval between the two ends is 10 bases. Including the terminal cysteine and phenylalanine, the CDR3 comprises 13 residues. The read is trimmed to its CDR3 DNA, 39 bases read in frame from base 1. One collaborating source in Seattle enrolled patients during active infection and followed them longitudinally through the course of disease. Collaborating institutions collected whole blood in K2EDTA tubes following their own protocols. For TCRbeta analysis, collaborators shipped samples in one of three forms: frozen whole blood, isolated PBMCs, or DNA extracted from either of those sample types.

The source is a woman in her 30s with COVID-19, enrolled during active disease. The material sequenced was peripheral blood. In this chain, TRBV4-1 is recombined with TRBJ2-7, and the D gene may be TRBD1, 6 bases matching. The sequenced DNA is TGCGCCAGCAGCCAGTTTACAGGGTACGAGCAGTACTTC. The encoded protein is CASSQFTGYEQYF.